One sample yielded the 8 T cell receptor beta chains listed below, sequenced in a study of blood T cell repertoires in COVID-19. This table comes from immunoSEQ multiplex PCR, and its TCRdb copy is limited to in-frame clones, with some not included. Here the sample spans 350,000 to 450,000 clones, 80% to 90% being singletons. Sequencing was performed on PBMCs or T cells enriched from blood (not recorded which). The receptors derive from a man aged 40-55 years in a cohort exposed to, infected with or recovered from COVID-19 (not recorded which).

The genes are TRBV28 and TRBJ1-2; the D gene is possibly TRBD1 (6 bases). Germline lookup yields CDR1 MDHEN and CDR2 SYDVKM. The germline V and J ends were trimmed by 7 bases and 2 bases, with 11 bases remaining between them. The CDR3 is 13 residues long. The chain's CDR3 is CASIEDRNYGYTF. CDR3 bases: TGTGCCAGCATCGAGGACAGAAACTATGGCTACACCTTC.

This clone has a handful of counts. This chain links TRBV11-3 with TRBJ2-1; 9 bases agree with TRBD2. Germline assignment: CDR1 SGHNT and CDR2 YENEEA. The length of the CDR3 is 15 residues. J lost 7 bases, V lost 4 bases, and 8 bases had no gene match. CDR3 sequence: CASSSGGSGGNEQFF. CDR3 DNA sequence: TGTGCCAGCAGCTCGGGCGGGAGCGGGGGGAATGAGCAGTTCTTC. Drawing the rest from reference TRBV11-3 and TRBJ2-1, the complete variable domain is EAGVVQSPRYKIIEKKQPVAFWCNPISGHNTLYWYLQNLGQGPELLIRYENEEAVDDSQLPKDRFSAERLKGVDSTLKIQPAELGDSAVYLCASSSGGSGGNEQFFGPGTRLTVL.

The chain uses TRBV2 and TRBJ1-5, with D uncertain. Between the trimmed V and J ends, which lost 5 bases and 6 bases, there was a span of 11 bases. CDR1 and CDR2 (germline): SNHLY, FYNNEI. The CDR3 is made up of 13 amino acids. CDR3 residues: CASSIGGSQPQHF. CDR3 DNA: TGTGCCAGCAGTATAGGAGGGAGTCAGCCCCAGCATTTT.

The chain joins TRBV9 to TRBJ2-7; 7 positions agree with TRBD2. Germline V gene lookup returns CDR1 SGDLS and CDR2 YYNGEE. J gave up 5 bases and V 0 bases, and 14 bases lay outside the gene matches. The CDR3 has 17 amino acids. In DNA, the CDR3 is TGTGCCAGCAGCGTAGCTACGGGGAGGGCAGACATCCACGAGCAGTACTTC. Amino acids: CASSVATGRADIHEQYF.

CDR3 region: CASIRDRVDNEQFF. The CDR3 DNA is TGTGCCAGCATAAGGGACAGAGTTGACAATGAGCAGTTCTTC. V and J are TRBV6-6 and TRBJ2-1, with TRBD1 identical over 7 bases. CDR3 length: 14 amino acids. V trimming: 7 bases; J trimming: 5 bases; junction bases outside the gene matches: 8. Germline CDR1 and CDR2: MNHNY and SVGAGI (reference sequence).

The V and J genes are TRBV28 and TRBJ1-2; 11 bases align to TRBD1. The CDR3 covers 17 residues. The germline gives CDR1 MDHEN, CDR2 SYDVKM. J gave up 5 bases and V 3 bases, and 11 bases lay outside the gene matches. CDR3 protein: CASSFGTGGPAGYGYTF. DNA for the CDR3: TGTGCCAGCAGTTTCGGGACAGGGGGTCCCGCAGGGTATGGCTACACCTTC.

The chain joins TRBV21-1 to TRBJ1-6; the table gives TRBD1 as D, unverified against the DNA. TRBV21-1 is a recognized pseudogene. The CDR3 loop spans 16 amino acids. CDR3: CASSITQGTANSPLHF. The CDR3 coding sequence is TGTGCCAGCAGCATAACACAGGGGACCGCTAATTCACCCCTCCACTTT.

As regards this clone: The same CDR3 is also encoded by other DNA sequences in this sample. The chain combines TRBV5-1 with TRBJ1-6; 8 nucleotides agree with TRBD1. Per the germline V gene, CDR1 is SGHRS and CDR2 is YFSETQ. The CDR3 is 14 residues long. V trimming: 2 bases; J trimming: 7 bases; junction bases outside the gene matches: 2. CDR3 in DNA: TGCGCCAGCAGCTTACAGGGGGAGAATTCACCCCTCCACTTT. Translation: CASSLQGENSPLHF.